This T cell receptor beta chain was sequenced during a study of blood T cell repertoires in COVID-19. Background on the study: Samples came from the United States, Italy and Spain, spanning acute and convalescent COVID-19. The analysed material was cDNA or gDNA that came from T cells, B-cell-depleted T cells, or PBMCs.

Per the original data handling: Scientists estimated how many nucleated cells there were by amplifying reference gene primers. Generated by immunoSEQ multiplex PCR, the TCRdb table keeps only in-frame clones and is missing some. From that table come the V and J calls and clone size; the DNA was used to work out D and trimming. The data show tens of thousands of clones, with about four fifths seen just once and 1.6% held by the top ten. Specimen: peripheral blood. The clonotype was recovered from a man aged 50 to 59 with acute or convalescent COVID-19.

The CDR3 reads CAWSVTGTNEQFF. The DNA for the CDR3 is TGTGCCTGGAGTGTGACAGGGACCAATGAGCAGTTCTTC. The chain uses TRBV30 and TRBJ2-1, with 7 bases fitting TRBD1. CDR3 length: 13 residues. Germline V gives CDR1 GTSNPN, CDR2 SVGIG (reference sequence). V lost 0 bases, J lost 6 bases, and 2 bases stayed unmatched.